Listed below are T cell receptor beta chains from one sample, sequenced in a study of Ad26.COV2.S vaccination and SARS-CoV-2 variants. Assay: immunoSEQ multiplex PCR; the TCRdb copy retains only in-frame clones and omits some. The data show 430,000 or so clones, roughly 89% seen once. The sequencing used peripheral blood, collected in a trial of Ad26.COV2.S vaccine versus placebo. These receptors all come from a person aged 18-60 years who received the Ad26.COV2.S COVID-19 vaccine or a placebo. CDR3s include the opening cysteine and the closing phenylalanine or tryptophan. A D gene is named only where the DNA matches it firmly. The size of a clone is reported for some rows only, either as once, few or many, or as a class for expanded clones.

abundance: NA
v_gene: TRBV20-1
d_gene: NA
j_gene: TRBJ1-6
CDR3aa: CSASDFGRASYNSPLHF
CDR3nt: TGCAGTGCTAGTGATTTCGGCAGGGCCTCCTATAATTCACCCCTCCACTTT

abundance: once
v_gene: TRBV5-5
d_gene: NA
j_gene: TRBJ1-5
CDR3aa: CASSPRPGQYSNQPQHF
CDR3nt: TGTGCCAGCAGCCCTCGGCCAGGGCAGTATAGCAATCAGCCCCAGCATTTT

abundance: NA
v_gene: TRBV5-1
d_gene: TRBD1
j_gene: TRBJ2-1
CDR3aa: CASSGSRDREGPEQFF
CDR3nt: TGCGCCAGCAGTGGGTCCAGGGACAGGGAAGGGCCAGAGCAGTTCTTC

abundance: NA
v_gene: TRBV4-3
d_gene: NA
j_gene: TRBJ1-2
CDR3aa: CASSQDHQGSGYTF
CDR3nt: TGCGCCAGCAGCCAAGATCATCAGGGAAGTGGCTACACCTTC

abundance: NA
v_gene: TRBV5-1
d_gene: NA
j_gene: TRBJ2-7
CDR3aa: CASSLEDSQWDEQYF
CDR3nt: TGCGCCAGCAGCTTGGAGGACAGCCAGTGGGACGAGCAGTACTTC

abundance: NA
v_gene: TRBV6-1
d_gene: NA
j_gene: TRBJ2-5
CDR3aa: CASSVNGETQYF
CDR3nt: TGTGCCAGCAGTGTCAACGGGGAGACCCAGTACTTC

abundance: NA
v_gene: TRBV5-1
d_gene: NA
j_gene: TRBJ2-3
CDR3aa: CASSLVKFTDTQYF
CDR3nt: TGCGCCAGCAGCTTGGTGAAATTCACAGATACGCAGTATTTT

abundance: NA
v_gene: TRBV6-5
d_gene: NA
j_gene: TRBJ1-2
CDR3aa: CASSFLGASGGYTF
CDR3nt: TGTGCCAGCAGTTTTCTGGGGGCATCGGGTGGCTACACCTTC

abundance: NA
v_gene: TRBV28
d_gene: NA
j_gene: TRBJ1-2
CDR3aa: CASSFRDYGYTF
CDR3nt: TGTGCCAGCAGTTTCCGGGACTATGGCTACACCTTC

abundance: NA
v_gene: TRBV7-8
d_gene: NA
j_gene: TRBJ2-1
CDR3aa: CASSLRDPAPYNEQFF
CDR3nt: TGTGCCAGCAGCCTCCGGGACCCCGCACCTTACAATGAGCAGTTCTTC

abundance: NA
v_gene: TRBV5-6
d_gene: NA
j_gene: TRBJ2-6
CDR3aa: CASSLSGANVLTF
CDR3nt: TGTGCCAGCAGCTTGTCTGGGGCCAACGTCCTGACTTTC

abundance: NA
v_gene: TRBV20-1
d_gene: NA
j_gene: TRBJ1-5
CDR3aa: CSASGGGVRNQPQHF
CDR3nt: TGCAGTGCTAGTGGGGGCGGGGTGAGAAATCAGCCCCAGCATTTT

abundance: NA
v_gene: TRBV7-9
d_gene: NA
j_gene: TRBJ1-1
CDR3aa: CASSLPSEGPSEAFF
CDR3nt: TGTGCCAGCAGCTTGCCCTCCGAGGGCCCGTCTGAAGCTTTCTTT

abundance: NA
v_gene: TRBV5-1
d_gene: TRBD1
j_gene: TRBJ2-1
CDR3aa: CASSSGTGKNNEQFF
CDR3nt: TGCGCCAGCAGCTCCGGGACAGGGAAGAACAATGAGCAGTTCTTC

abundance: NA
v_gene: TRBV5-4
d_gene: NA
j_gene: TRBJ2-2
CDR3aa: CASSLEQYTGELFF
CDR3nt: TGTGCCAGCAGCTTGGAACAGTACACCGGGGAGCTGTTTTTT

abundance: NA
v_gene: TRBV19
d_gene: NA
j_gene: TRBJ1-1
CDR3aa: CASSLRGGSMNTEAFF
CDR3nt: TGTGCCAGTAGTCTTAGGGGGGGTAGTATGAACACTGAAGCTTTCTTT

abundance: NA
v_gene: TRBV9
d_gene: TRBD2
j_gene: TRBJ2-1
CDR3aa: CASSAGTSGTAAYNEQFF
CDR3nt: TGTGCCAGCAGCGCCGGGACTAGCGGAACTGCGGCCTACAATGAGCAGTTCTTC